This TCR beta chain came from a study of T cells in Graves' hyperthyroidism and ophthalmopathy. Overall study findings and caveats: Most expanded thyroid clonotypes above 0.001 recurred in blood.

A word on this clonotype: The antigen is not known.

Germline-derived CDR1 and CDR2 are DFQATT and SNEGSKA (reference sequence). Between the trimmed V and J ends, which lost 2 bases and 1 base, there was a span of 11 bases. This CDR3 is built from 14 residues. Amplified TCR beta CDR3 regions derived from RNA transcripts. First-round RT-PCR with HTBI primers amplified the TCR CDR3 region. In TCRdb, the multiplex PCR reads were re-called with MiXCR into one record per CDR3 protein. The sample has approximately 400,000 distinct CDR3 sequences; 15% to 19% are singletons. Graves' hyperthyroidism was deemed stable given no ophthalmopathy progression within 18 months. Newly diagnosed hyperthyroidism, duration under 2 months, in patients aged 18 to 65.

This TCR derives from a woman between 18 and 29 years old with Graves' hyperthyroidism. V usage is TRBV20-1 and J usage is TRBJ2-5, with D hard to call. Sequenced sample: blood. CDR3: CSARRAQLQETQYF. DNA of the CDR3: TGCAGTGCTAGAAGGGCCCAGCTCCAAGAGACCCAGTACTTC.